This T cell receptor (beta chain) was found in a study of PD-1 blockade in classical Hodgkin lymphoma. Study-wide findings and caveats: Patients newly diagnosed and complete responders had comparable baseline diversity. CD4+ TCR diversity climbed significantly by C4D1, unlike CD8+ TCR diversity.

Generated by immunoSEQ multiplex PCR, the TCRdb table keeps only in-frame clones and is missing some. The table shows tens of thousands of clones, with roughly 89% occurring only once. The CDR3 consists of 13 residues. Trimming shortened V by 7 bases and J by 9 bases, and 17 bases separated the two germline ends. Looked up from germline, CDR1 is MNHEY and CDR2 is SVGAGI. A remark on this clone: What it recognizes is unknown.

Time point noted: cycle 4 day 1 (C4D1), after less than 7 weeks of nivolumab. Every single patient, without exception, relapsed after autologous stem cell transplantation, and brentuximab vedotin exposure varied. The receptor was isolated from a human donor with classical Hodgkin lymphoma. This chain joins TRBV6-5 and TRBJ2-3; TRBD1 might be the D (5 bases). The sample was peripheral blood mononuclear cells (PBMCs), taken before the fourth cycle of nivolumab. The CDR3: CASKERGWGTQYF. The CDR3 DNA follows: TGTGCCAGCAAGGAGCGTGGGTGGGGCACGCAGTATTTT.